This T cell receptor beta chain emerged from a study of CXCR3-negative and CXCR3-positive naive CD8 T cells. The germline gives CDR1 SGHNT, CDR2 YENEEA. There are 14 residues in the CDR3. Researchers prepared the TRB cDNA libraries using 5' RACE with UMI labels. Using the 5' RACE reads, TCRdb records one entry per CDR3 protein without DNA. In total, the table holds some 60,000 distinct CDR3 sequences. As concerns this clonotype: Its antigen is undetermined.

General study findings and limits: Naive cells positive for CXCR3 carried more hydrophobic TRB CDR3s than CXCR3-negative ones. Both naive subsets, CXCR3-negative and CXCR3-positive, displayed similar TRBV-TRBJ usage, unlike memory cells.

The TCR comes from a human donor in good health. Some clones in this sample may be carry-over from other donors' samples. Sequenced input: naive CXCR3+ CD8+ T cells from blood. Specified subset: CD45RO-CCR7+CD27+CD95- naive CD8+ T cells expressing CXCR3 (TNR3+). The J gene is TRBJ2-1, the V gene TRBV11-3; absent DNA, TCRdb's TRBD2 call cannot be checked. CDR3 sequence reads: CASSFSGGHNEQFF. The variable domain in full, completed from reference TRBV11-3 and TRBJ2-1, reads EAGVVQSPRYKIIEKKQPVAFWCNPISGHNTLYWYLQNLGQGPELLIRYENEEAVDDSQLPKDRFSAERLKGVDSTLKIQPAELGDSAVYLCASSFSGGHNEQFFGPGTRLTVL.